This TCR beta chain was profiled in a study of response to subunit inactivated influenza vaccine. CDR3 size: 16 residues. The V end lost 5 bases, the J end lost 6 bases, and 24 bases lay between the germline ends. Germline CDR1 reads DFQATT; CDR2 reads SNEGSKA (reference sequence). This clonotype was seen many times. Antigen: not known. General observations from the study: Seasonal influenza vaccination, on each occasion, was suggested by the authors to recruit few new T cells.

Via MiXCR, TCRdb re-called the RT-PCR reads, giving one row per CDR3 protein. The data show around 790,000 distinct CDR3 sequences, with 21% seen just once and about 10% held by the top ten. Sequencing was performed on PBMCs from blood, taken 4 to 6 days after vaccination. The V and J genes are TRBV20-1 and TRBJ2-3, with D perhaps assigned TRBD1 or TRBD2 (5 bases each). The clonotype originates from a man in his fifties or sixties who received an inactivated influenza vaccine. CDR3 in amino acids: CSASGTLSNIPDTQYF. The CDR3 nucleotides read TGCAGTGCTTCTGGGACCCTCTCCAACATTCCGGATACGCAGTATTTT.